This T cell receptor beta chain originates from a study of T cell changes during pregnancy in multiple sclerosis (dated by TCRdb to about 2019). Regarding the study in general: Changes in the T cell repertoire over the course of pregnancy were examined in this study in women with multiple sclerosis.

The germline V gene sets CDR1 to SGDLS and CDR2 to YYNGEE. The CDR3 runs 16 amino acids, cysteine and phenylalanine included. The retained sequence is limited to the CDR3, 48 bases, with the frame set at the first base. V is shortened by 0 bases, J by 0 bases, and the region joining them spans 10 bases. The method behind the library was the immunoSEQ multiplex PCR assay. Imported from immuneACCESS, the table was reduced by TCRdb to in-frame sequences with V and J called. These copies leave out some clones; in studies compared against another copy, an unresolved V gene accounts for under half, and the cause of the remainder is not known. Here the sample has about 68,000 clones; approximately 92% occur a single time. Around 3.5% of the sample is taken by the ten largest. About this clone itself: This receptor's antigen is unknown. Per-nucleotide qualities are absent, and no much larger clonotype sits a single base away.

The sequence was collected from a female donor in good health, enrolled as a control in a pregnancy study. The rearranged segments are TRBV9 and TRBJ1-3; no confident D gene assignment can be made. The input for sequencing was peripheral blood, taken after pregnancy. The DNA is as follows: TGTGCCAGCAGCGTAGGGGGAGACTTCTCTGGAAACACCATATATTTT. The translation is CASSVGGDFSGNTIYF.